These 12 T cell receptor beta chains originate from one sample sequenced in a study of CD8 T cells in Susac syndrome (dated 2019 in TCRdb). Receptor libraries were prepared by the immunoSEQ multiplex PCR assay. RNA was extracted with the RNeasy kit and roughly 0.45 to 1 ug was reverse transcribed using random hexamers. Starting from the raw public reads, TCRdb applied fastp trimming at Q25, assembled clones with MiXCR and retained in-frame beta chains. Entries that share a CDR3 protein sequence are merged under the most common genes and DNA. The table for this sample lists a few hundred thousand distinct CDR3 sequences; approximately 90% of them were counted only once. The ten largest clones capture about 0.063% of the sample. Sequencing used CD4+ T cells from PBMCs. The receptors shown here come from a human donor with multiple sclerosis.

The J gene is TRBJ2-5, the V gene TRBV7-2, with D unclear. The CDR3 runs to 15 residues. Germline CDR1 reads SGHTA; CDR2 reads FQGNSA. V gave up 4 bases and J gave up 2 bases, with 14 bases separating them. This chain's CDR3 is CASSSTVSGQETQYF. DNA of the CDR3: TGTGCCAGCAGCTCTACCGTCTCTGGGCAAGAGACCCAGTACTTC. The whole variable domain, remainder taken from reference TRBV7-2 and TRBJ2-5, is GAGVSQSPSNKVTEKGKDVELRCDPISGHTALYWYRQSLGQGLEFLIYFQGNSAPDKSGLPSDRFSAERTGGSVSTLTIQRTQQEDSAVYLCASSSTVSGQETQYFGPGTRLLVL.

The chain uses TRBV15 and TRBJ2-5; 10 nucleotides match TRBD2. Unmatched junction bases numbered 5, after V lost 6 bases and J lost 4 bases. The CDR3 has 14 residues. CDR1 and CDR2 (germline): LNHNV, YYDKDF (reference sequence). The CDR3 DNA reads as TGTGCCACCAGAGTTCGGACTAGCGGAGAGACCCAGTACTTC. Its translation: CATRVRTSGETQYF.

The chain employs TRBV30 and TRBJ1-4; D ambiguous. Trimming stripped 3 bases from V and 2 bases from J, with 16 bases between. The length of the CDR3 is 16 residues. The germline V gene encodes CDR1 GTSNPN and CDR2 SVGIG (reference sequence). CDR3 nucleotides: TGTGCCTGGAGGGACGCTTGGATGGAGACTAATGAAAAACTGTTTTTT. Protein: CAWRDAWMETNEKLFF.

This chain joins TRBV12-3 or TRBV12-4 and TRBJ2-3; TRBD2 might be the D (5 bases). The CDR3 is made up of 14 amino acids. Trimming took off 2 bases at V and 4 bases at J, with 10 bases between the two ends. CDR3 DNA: TGTGCCAGCAGTTTATTTAGCGTGGCAGATACGCAGTATTTT. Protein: CASSLFSVADTQYF.

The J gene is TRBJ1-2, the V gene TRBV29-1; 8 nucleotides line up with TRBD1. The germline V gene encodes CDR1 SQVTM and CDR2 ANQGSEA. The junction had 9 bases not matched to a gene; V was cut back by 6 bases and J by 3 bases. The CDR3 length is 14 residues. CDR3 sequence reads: CSVGRTGTHYGYTF. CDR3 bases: TGCAGCGTCGGGAGGACAGGGACTCACTATGGCTACACCTTC.

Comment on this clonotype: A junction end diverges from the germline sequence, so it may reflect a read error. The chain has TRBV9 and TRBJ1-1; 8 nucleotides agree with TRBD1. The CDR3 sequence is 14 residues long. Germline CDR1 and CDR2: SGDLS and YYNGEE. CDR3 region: CASSVLPGGTEVFF. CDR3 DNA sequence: TGTGCCAGCAGCGTCCTTCCAGGGGGCACTGAAGTTTTCTTT.

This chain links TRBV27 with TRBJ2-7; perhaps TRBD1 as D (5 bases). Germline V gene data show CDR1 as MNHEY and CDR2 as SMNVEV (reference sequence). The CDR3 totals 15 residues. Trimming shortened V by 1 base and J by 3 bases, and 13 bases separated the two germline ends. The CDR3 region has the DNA TGTGCCAGCAGTTTATTAGACAGACGCAGCTACGAGCAGTACTTC. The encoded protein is CASSLLDRRSYEQYF.

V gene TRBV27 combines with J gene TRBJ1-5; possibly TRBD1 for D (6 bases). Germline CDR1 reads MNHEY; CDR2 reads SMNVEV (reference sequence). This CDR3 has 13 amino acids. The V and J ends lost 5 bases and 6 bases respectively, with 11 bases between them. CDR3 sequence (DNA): TGTGCCAGCAGTCCCACAGGGTTTCAGCCCCAGCATTTT. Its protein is CASSPTGFQPQHF.

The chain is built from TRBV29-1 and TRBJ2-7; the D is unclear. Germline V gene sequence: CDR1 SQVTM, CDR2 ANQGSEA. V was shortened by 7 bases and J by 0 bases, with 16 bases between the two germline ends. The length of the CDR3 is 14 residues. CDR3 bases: TGCAGCGCAATTCCCCTCCTGGGCTCCTACGAGCAGTACTTC. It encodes CSAIPLLGSYEQYF.

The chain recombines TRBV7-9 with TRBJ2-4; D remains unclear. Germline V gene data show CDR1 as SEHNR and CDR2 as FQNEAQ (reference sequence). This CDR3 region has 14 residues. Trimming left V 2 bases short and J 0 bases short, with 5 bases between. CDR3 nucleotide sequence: TGTGCCAGCAGCTTACCACAAGCCAAAAACATTCAGTACTTC. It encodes CASSLPQAKNIQYF.

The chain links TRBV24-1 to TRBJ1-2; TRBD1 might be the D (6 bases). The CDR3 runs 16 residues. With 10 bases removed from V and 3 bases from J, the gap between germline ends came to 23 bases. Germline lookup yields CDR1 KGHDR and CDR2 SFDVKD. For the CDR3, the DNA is TGTGCCACGATCCCAGAACAGCGCGGGGGGCACTATGGCTACACCTTC. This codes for CATIPEQRGGHYGYTF.

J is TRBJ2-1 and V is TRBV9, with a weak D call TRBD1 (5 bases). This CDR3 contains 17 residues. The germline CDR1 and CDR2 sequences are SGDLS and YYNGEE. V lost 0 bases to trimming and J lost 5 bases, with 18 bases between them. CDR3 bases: TGTGCCAGCAGCGTAGAGAGCGTGTGGGGCTTTGACAATGAGCAGTTCTTC. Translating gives CASSVESVWGFDNEQFF.